The 18 T cell receptor beta chains below all came from one sample that was sequenced in a study of graft-versus-host responses after intestinal transplantation. These receptors are not linked to any known antigen. Sequenced by immunoSEQ multiplex PCR; TCRdb stores in-frame clones only, minus some. This sample carries about 120,000 clones, around 93% of them seen once, and the ten largest clones take around 0.12%. The sample consisted of unstimulated CD4+ T cells sorted from spleen or lymph node cells, taken before intestinal transplant. These receptors all stem from a human donor who received an intestinal transplant.

The chain employs TRBV5-1 and TRBJ1-2; 10 bases are a match to TRBD1. Unmatched junction bases numbered 7, after V lost 0 bases and J lost 2 bases. This CDR3 comprises 17 residues. Germline V gene data show CDR1 as SGHRS and CDR2 as YFSETQ. The CDR3 DNA is TGCGCCAGCAGCTTGGCCCCCGGGACAGGGGACAACTATGGCTACACCTTC. It is translated as CASSLAPGTGDNYGYTF.

The genes are TRBV5-1 and TRBJ2-7; TRBD1 matches 10 bases. The V and J ends lost 0 bases and 5 bases, in that order; junction bases with no gene match: 5. CDR3 size: 15 residues. Looked up from germline, CDR1 is SGHRS and CDR2 is YFSETQ. The CDR3 region has the DNA TGCGCCAGCAGCTTGGGGGGGACAGGGGCCCACGAGCAGTACTTC. This encodes CASSLGGTGAHEQYF.

This chain uses TRBV5-1 with TRBJ2-1; D might be TRBD2 (5 bases). Germline V gene sequence: CDR1 SGHRS, CDR2 YFSETQ. V dropped 0 bases and J dropped 12 bases, with 22 bases sitting between them. The CDR3 sequence is 16 residues long. CDR3 amino acids: CASSLVRLPGSDGQFF. DNA for the CDR3: TGCGCCAGCAGCTTGGTAAGGCTACCTGGGAGCGATGGGCAGTTCTTC.

The chain links TRBV19 to TRBJ1-1; TRBD1 might be the D (5 bases). CDR1 and CDR2 (germline): LNHDA, SQIVND (reference sequence). CDR3 size: 13 residues. Trimming took off 4 bases at V and 4 bases at J, with 10 bases between the two ends. CDR3 sequence: CASSSGGTTEAFF. The CDR3 nucleotides are TGTGCCAGTAGTAGTGGGGGGACCACTGAAGCTTTCTTT. The whole variable domain, filled in from reference TRBV19 and TRBJ1-1, reads DGGITQSPKYLFRKEGQNVTLSCEQNLNHDAMYWYRQDPGQGLRLIYYSQIVNDFQKGDIAEGYSVSREKKESFPLTVTSAQKNPTAFYLCASSSGGTTEAFFGQGTRLTVV.

The chain couples TRBV30 to TRBJ1-1; TRBD1 is a possible D gene (5 bases). The germline V gene encodes CDR1 GTSNPN and CDR2 SVGIG (reference sequence). Trimming took 3 bases from V and 0 from J, leaving 8 bases between them. CDR3 length: 13 residues. The CDR3 loop reads CAWSEQVNTEAFF. CDR3 bases: TGTGCCTGGAGCGAACAGGTGAACACTGAAGCTTTCTTT. Filled out from reference TRBV30 and TRBJ1-1, the complete variable domain reads SQTIHQWPATLVQPVGSPLSLECTVEGTSNPNLYWYRQAAGRGLQLLFYSVGIGQISSEVPQNLSASRPQDRQFILSSKKLLLSDSGFYLCAWSEQVNTEAFFGQGTRLTVV.

The chain combines TRBV2 with TRBJ2-7; 7 positions match TRBD1. Germline V lookup: CDR1 SNHLY, CDR2 FYNNEI. V lost 11 bases to trimming and J lost 5 bases; unmatched junction nucleotides: 9. This CDR3 spans 12 amino acids. The CDR3 region has the DNA TGTGCCTTAAGGGGGCAGGCAGACGAGCAGTACTTC. Its translation: CALRGQADEQYF.

The chain links TRBV2 to TRBJ2-7; D perhaps matches TRBD2 (5 bases). V lost 7 bases to trimming and J lost 0 bases, with 16 bases between them. This CDR3 comprises 15 residues. Germline CDR1 reads SNHLY; CDR2 reads FYNNEI. The CDR3 DNA reads as TGTGCCAGCATGACTGAGGGCGGGTCCTCCTACGAGCAGTACTTC. It translates to CASMTEGGSSYEQYF.

CDR3 in DNA: TGTGCCAGCAGTTGGACCCAGGGCACTGAAGCTTTCTTT. Its translation is CASSWTQGTEAFF. This chain links TRBV6-6 with TRBJ1-1; D perhaps matches TRBD1 (5 bases). Germline CDR1 MNHNY, CDR2 SVGAGI (reference sequence). Deletions cut 4 bases from V and 4 bases from J, with 10 bases between. This CDR3 comprises 13 residues.

This sequence joins TRBV7-8 and TRBJ1-1; perhaps TRBD1 as D (6 bases). This CDR3 has 14 amino acids. The V and J ends lost 5 bases and 0 bases respectively, with 10 bases between them. The V gene's germline CDR1 is SGHVS and CDR2 FQNEAQ. For the CDR3, the DNA is TGTGCCAGCAGCGGGGGCTTGATGAACACTGAAGCTTTCTTT. Its translation is CASSGGLMNTEAFF.

The chain uses TRBV5-1 and TRBJ2-6; D not certain. The CDR3 has 16 residues. Trimming removed 4 bases at V and 0 bases at J, with 11 bases between. Germline CDR1 reads SGHRS; CDR2 reads YFSETQ. The chain's CDR3 is CASSAVGHSGANVLTF. CDR3 sequence (DNA): TGCGCCAGCAGCGCGGTCGGCCACTCTGGGGCCAACGTCCTGACTTTC.

The chain recombines TRBV7-9 with TRBJ1-2, with D possibly TRBD1 on 5 matching bases. Germline lookup yields CDR1 SEHNR and CDR2 FQNEAQ (reference sequence). CDR3 size: 16 residues. Trimming removed 0 bases at V and 4 bases at J, with 15 bases between. The CDR3 loop reads CASSLAFTGAFYGYTF. The CDR3 DNA reads TGTGCCAGCAGCTTAGCGTTCACAGGAGCCTTCTATGGCTACACCTTC.

The CDR3 region has the DNA TGTGCCAGCAGTTATAGGGCCGTTCCCGTCCTGACTTTC. Protein product: CASSYRAVPVLTF. The rearrangement uses TRBV6-6 and TRBJ2-6, with no clear D. The germline V and J ends were trimmed by 3 bases and 12 bases, with 12 bases remaining between them. The CDR3 loop spans 13 amino acids. Germline V CDR1 and CDR2: MNHNY, SVGAGI (reference sequence).

The chain couples TRBV7-9 to TRBJ2-7, with D possibly TRBD2 on 7 matching bases. Per the germline V gene, CDR1 is SEHNR and CDR2 is FQNEAQ (reference sequence). Trimming took off 6 bases at V and 3 bases at J, with 18 bases between the two ends. This CDR3 is 15 amino acids long. CDR3 sequence (DNA): TGTGCCAGCAGGAGGGGGGCGGGAGTGAACTACGAGCAGTACTTC. It encodes CASRRGAGVNYEQYF.

This chain connects TRBV21-1 to TRBJ2-7; TRBD2 reflects the table's D call only, with no check against the DNA. TRBV21-1 is a pseudogene locus. This CDR3 is 16 amino acids long. CDR3 coding DNA: TGTGCCAGCAGCAAAAGGGGGCCGGGACTAGACTACGAGCAGTACTTC. This translates into CASSKRGPGLDYEQYF.

This chain links TRBV5-6 with TRBJ2-7; 11 bases match TRBD2. The CDR3 sequence is 17 residues long. Trimming at V came to 1 base and at J to 0 bases, leaving 6 bases not matched to a gene. Germline V CDR1 and CDR2: SGHDT, YYEEEE. In DNA form, the CDR3 reads TGTGCCAGCAGCTTGATGGCTACTAGCGGGAGCTCCTACGAGCAGTACTTC. As protein: CASSLMATSGSSYEQYF.

J is TRBJ2-3 and V is TRBV5-6, with D unclear. Trimming cost V 0 bases and J 6 bases, with 2 bases left between them. The germline gives CDR1 SGHDT, CDR2 YYEEEE. The CDR3 length is 11 residues. The CDR3 protein is CASSLGDTQYF. The CDR3 DNA follows: TGTGCCAGCAGCTTGGGGGATACGCAGTATTTT.

The J gene is TRBJ2-7, the V gene TRBV7-3; the match to TRBD2 covers 9 bases. The J call is uncertain, as TRBJ2-1 better fits the DNA end. Germline CDR1 and CDR2: SGHTA and FQGTGA. The CDR3 is 16 amino acids. The CDR3 spells CASSLTYGLAYNEQFF. The CDR3 region has the DNA TGTGCCAGCAGCTTAACGTACGGACTAGCGTACAATGAGCAGTTCTTC.

V is TRBV29-1 and J is TRBJ1-5; 7 positions agree with TRBD1. The CDR3 is 13 amino acids. Germline V gene lookup returns CDR1 SQVTM and CDR2 ANQGSEA. J was trimmed by 7 bases and V by 4 bases; bases with no gene match: 7. CDR3 residues: CSVALDRAQPQHF. As DNA, the CDR3 is TGCAGCGTTGCTTTAGACAGGGCACAGCCCCAGCATTTT.